This T cell receptor beta chain originates from a study of blood T cell repertoires in COVID-19. About the research overall: Either two negative PCRs, clearance, or symptom resolution qualified Cohort 3 donors as recovered. The United States, Italy and Spain were the sources of the acute and convalescent COVID-19 samples. Nucleic acid was either cDNA or gDNA, and it came from T cells, B-cell-depleted T cells, or PBMCs.

The authors' processing: For nucleated cells, counts were estimated from reference gene primer amplification. The protocol was immunoSEQ multiplex PCR, while the TCRdb copy is restricted to in-frame clones and leaves out a portion. The V and J calls and clone size come from that table; D and trimming were worked out from the DNA. Found here are around 290,000 clones, more than 75% of them singletons; the top ten hold 2% to 2.5%. The sample taken for sequencing was PBMCs or T cells enriched from blood (not recorded which). The clonotype comes from a woman aged 55 to 70 in a cohort exposed to, infected with or recovered from COVID-19 (not recorded which).

CDR3 region: CATSRATGIYGYTF. CDR3 coding DNA: TGTGCCACCAGCAGAGCAACAGGGATCTATGGCTACACCTTC. The V and J genes are TRBV15 and TRBJ1-2; D might be TRBD1 (6 bases). The CDR3 is 14 residues long. CDR1 is LNHNV, CDR2 YYDKDF, per germline (reference sequence). Trimming took 1 base from V and 4 from J, leaving 10 bases between them.